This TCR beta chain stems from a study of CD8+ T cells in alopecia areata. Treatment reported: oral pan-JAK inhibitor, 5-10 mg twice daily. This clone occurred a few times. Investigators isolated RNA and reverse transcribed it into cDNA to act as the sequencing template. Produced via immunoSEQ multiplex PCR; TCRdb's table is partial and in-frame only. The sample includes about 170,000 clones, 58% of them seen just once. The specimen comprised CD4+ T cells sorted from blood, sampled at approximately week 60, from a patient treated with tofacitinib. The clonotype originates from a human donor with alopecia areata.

CDR3 DNA sequence: TGTGCCAGCAGCCAGACAGGGTCTGCGAGCAATCAGCCCCAGCATTTT. The encoded protein is CASSQTGSASNQPQHF. This rearrangement joins TRBV5-6 to TRBJ1-5, with 7 bases matching TRBD1. The CDR3 spans 16 residues. V was pared by 4 bases and J by 1 base, with 8 bases of the junction left unmatched. Germline CDR1 is SGHDT and CDR2 is YYEEEE.